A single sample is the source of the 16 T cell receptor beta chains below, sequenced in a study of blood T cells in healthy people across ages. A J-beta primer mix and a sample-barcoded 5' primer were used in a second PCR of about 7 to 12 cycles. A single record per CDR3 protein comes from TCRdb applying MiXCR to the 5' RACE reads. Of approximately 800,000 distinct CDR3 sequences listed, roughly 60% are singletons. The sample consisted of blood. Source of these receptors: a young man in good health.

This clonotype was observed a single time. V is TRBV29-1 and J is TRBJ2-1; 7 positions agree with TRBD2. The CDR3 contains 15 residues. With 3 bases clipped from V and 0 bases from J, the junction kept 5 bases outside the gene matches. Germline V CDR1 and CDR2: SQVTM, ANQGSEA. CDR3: CSVDGGGISYNEQFF. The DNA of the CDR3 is TGCAGCGTTGATGGGGGGGGGATCTCCTACAATGAGCAGTTCTTC.

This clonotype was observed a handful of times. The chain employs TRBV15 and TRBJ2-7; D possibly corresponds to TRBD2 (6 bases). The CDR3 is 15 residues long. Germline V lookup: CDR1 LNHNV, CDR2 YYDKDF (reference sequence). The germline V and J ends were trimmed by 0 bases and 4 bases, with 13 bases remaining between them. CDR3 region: CATSRERTNLYEQYF. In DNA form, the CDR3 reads TGTGCCACCAGCAGAGAACGGACTAACCTATACGAGCAGTACTTC.

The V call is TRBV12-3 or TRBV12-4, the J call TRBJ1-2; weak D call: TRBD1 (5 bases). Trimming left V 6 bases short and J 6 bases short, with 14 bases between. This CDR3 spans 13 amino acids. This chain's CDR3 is CASRGRLMNGYTF. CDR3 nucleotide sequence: TGTGCCAGCAGGGGACGGCTAATGAATGGCTACACCTTC.

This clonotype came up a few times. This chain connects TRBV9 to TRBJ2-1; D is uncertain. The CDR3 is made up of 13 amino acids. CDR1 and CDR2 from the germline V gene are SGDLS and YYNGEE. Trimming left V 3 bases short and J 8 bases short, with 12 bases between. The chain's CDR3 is CASSGNPQDEQFF. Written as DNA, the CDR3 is TGTGCCAGCAGCGGTAATCCGCAAGATGAGCAGTTCTTC.

CDR3 in amino acids: CASSLSVGEYLYGYTF. As DNA, the CDR3 is TGTGCCAGCAGTTTATCAGTCGGGGAATACCTCTATGGCTACACCTTC. The chain employs TRBV27 and TRBJ1-2; D call uncertain. With 0 bases removed from V and 4 bases from J, the gap between germline ends came to 15 bases. CDR3 size: 16 residues. CDR1 is MNHEY and CDR2 is SMNVEV in the germline V gene (reference sequence).

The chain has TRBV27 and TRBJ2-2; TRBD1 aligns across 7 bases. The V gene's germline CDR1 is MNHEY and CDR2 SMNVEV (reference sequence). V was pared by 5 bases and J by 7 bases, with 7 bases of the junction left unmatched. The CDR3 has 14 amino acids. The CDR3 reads CASSRQGQVGELFF. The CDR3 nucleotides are TGTGCCAGCAGTCGGCAAGGACAGGTCGGGGAGCTGTTTTTT.

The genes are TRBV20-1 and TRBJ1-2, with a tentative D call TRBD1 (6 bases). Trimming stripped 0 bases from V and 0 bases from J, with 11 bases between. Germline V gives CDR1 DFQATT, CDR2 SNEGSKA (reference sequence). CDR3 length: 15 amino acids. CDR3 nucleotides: TGCAGTGCTAGAGAAACAGGGCTGACTAACTATGGCTACACCTTC. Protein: CSARETGLTNYGYTF.

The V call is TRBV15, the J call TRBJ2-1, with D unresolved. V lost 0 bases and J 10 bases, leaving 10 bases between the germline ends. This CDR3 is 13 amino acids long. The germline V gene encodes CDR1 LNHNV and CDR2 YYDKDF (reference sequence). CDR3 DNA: TGTGCCACCAGCAGAGATCCAGGAATGGAGCAGTTCTTC. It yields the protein CATSRDPGMEQFF.

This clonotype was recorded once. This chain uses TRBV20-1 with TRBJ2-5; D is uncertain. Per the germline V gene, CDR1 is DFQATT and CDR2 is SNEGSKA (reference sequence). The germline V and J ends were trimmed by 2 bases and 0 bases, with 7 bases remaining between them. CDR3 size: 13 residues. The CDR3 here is CSARRQNQETQYF. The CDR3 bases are TGCAGTGCTAGACGGCAGAACCAAGAGACCCAGTACTTC.

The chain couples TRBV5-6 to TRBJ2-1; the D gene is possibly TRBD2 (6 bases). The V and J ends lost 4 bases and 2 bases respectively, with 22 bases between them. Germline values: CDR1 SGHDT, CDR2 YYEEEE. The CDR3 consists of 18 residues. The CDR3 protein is CASSTSRPIAETYNEQFF. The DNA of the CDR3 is TGTGCCAGCAGCACGTCACGACCCATAGCGGAGACCTACAATGAGCAGTTCTTC.

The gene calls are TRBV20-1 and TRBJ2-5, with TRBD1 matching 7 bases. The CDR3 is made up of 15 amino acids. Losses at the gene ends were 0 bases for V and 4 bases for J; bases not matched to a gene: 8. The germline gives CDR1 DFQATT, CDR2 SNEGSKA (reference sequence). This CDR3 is CSARDLGRGSETQYF. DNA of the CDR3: TGCAGTGCTAGAGATTTAGGCAGGGGGTCAGAGACCCAGTACTTC.

The CDR3 DNA sequence: TGTGCCAGCAGCGTAGCAGGACAGGGAGGCGAGCAGTACTTC. Translation: CASSVAGQGGEQYF. V usage is TRBV9 and J usage is TRBJ2-5, with 8 bases matching TRBD1. The J call may be wrong; the DNA end is better matched by TRBJ2-7. The CDR3 length is 14 residues. In germline, CDR1 is SGDLS, CDR2 YYNGEE.

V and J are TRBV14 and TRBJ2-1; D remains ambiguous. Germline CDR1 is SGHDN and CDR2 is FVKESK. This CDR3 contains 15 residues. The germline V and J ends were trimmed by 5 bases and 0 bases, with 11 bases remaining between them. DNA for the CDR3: TGTGCCAGCAGCAGATCAGTCTACTCCTACAATGAGCAGTTCTTC. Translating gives CASSRSVYSYNEQFF.

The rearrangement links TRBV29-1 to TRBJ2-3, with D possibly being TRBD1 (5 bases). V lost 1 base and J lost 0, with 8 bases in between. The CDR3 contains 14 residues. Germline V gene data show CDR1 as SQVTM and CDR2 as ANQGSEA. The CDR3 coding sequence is TGCAGCGTTGAAGGTGCAGGGAGCACAGATACGCAGTATTTT. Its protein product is CSVEGAGSTDTQYF.

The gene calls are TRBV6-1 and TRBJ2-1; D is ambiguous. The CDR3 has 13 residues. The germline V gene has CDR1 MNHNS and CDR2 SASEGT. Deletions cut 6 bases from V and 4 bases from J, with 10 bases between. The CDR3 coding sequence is TGTGCCAGCAGGATTAGCATATACAATGAGCAGTTCTTC. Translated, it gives CASRISIYNEQFF.

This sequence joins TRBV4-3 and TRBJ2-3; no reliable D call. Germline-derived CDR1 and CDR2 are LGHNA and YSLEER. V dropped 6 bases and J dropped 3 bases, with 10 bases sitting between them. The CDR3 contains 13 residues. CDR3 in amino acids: CASRSKGTDTQYF. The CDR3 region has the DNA TGCGCCAGCAGATCTAAGGGAACAGATACGCAGTATTTT.